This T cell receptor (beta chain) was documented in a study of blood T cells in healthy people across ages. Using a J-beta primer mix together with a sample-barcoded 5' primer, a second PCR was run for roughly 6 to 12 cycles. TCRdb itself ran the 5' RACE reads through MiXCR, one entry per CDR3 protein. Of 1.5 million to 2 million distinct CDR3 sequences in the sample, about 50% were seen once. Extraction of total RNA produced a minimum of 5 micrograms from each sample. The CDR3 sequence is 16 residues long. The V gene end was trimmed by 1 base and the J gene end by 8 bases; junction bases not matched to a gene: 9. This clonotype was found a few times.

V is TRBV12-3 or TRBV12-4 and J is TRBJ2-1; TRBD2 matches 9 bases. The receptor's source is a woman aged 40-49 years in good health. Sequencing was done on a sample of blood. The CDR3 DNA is TGTGCCAGCAGTTTAGAGGGCGGGGGGGTTTCGGATGAGCAGTTCTTC. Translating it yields CASSLEGGGVSDEQFF.